The next 18 T cell receptor beta chains were all read from a single sample in a study of cytomegalovirus exposure and HLA in healthy donors. Profiling relied on immunoSEQ multiplex PCR, and the TCRdb table lists in-frame clones only, not all of them. The sample lists 150,000 to 200,000 clones, roughly three quarters seen once, with over 0.95% in the top ten. Sequencing input: PBMCs. The receptors were sampled from a woman aged 25-40 years in good health and CMV-seronegative.

The CDR3 DNA reads as TGTGCCAGCAGTGGCCAATCTGGCCTAGCGGGAAACACCGGGGAGCTGTTTTTT. Translating gives CASSGQSGLAGNTGELFF. The rearrangement uses TRBV6-1 and TRBJ2-2, with TRBD2 matching over 9 bases. CDR1 is MNHNS, CDR2 SASEGT, per germline. V trimming: 4 bases; J trimming: 2 bases; junction bases outside the gene matches: 11. The CDR3 covers 18 residues.

The V call is TRBV5-4, the J call TRBJ1-1; unclear D gene. CDR3 length: 15 amino acids. Germline V CDR1 and CDR2: SGHNT, YYREEE (reference sequence). The V end lost 0 bases, the J end lost 2 bases, and 11 bases lay between the germline ends. CDR3 DNA sequence: TGTGCCAGCAGCTTGGAAGCGGGAAGAAACACTGAAGCTTTCTTT. Encoded protein: CASSLEAGRNTEAFF.

V and J are TRBV30 and TRBJ2-1, with TRBD2 matching 7 bases. Germline CDR1 GTSNPN, CDR2 SVGIG (reference sequence). The CDR3 covers 13 residues. V lost 5 bases and J lost 4; bases outside the gene matches: 5. CDR3 in amino acids: CAWAGDLYNEQFF. CDR3 DNA: TGTGCCTGGGCGGGGGACCTATACAATGAGCAGTTCTTC. The entire variable domain, with the rest obtained from reference TRBV30 and TRBJ2-1, is as follows: SQTIHQWPATLVQPVGSPLSLECTVEGTSNPNLYWYRQAAGRGLQLLFYSVGIGQISSEVPQNLSASRPQDRQFILSSKKLLLSDSGFYLCAWAGDLYNEQFFGPGTRLTVL.

The gene calls are TRBV28 and TRBJ2-2; D call uncertain. Per germline, CDR1 MDHEN and CDR2 SYDVKM. Trimming stripped 5 bases from V and 3 bases from J, with 10 bases between. The length of the CDR3 is 14 residues. CDR3 region: CASSPPKYTGELFF. The CDR3 DNA is TGTGCCAGCAGTCCCCCAAAATACACCGGGGAGCTGTTTTTT.

This chain connects TRBV11-3 to TRBJ2-7, with 9 bases that match TRBD2. The CDR3 is 16 residues long. The germline V gene encodes CDR1 SGHNT and CDR2 YENEEA. Losses at the gene ends were 5 bases for V and 5 bases for J; bases not matched to a gene: 13. CDR3 protein: CASSPGRGRGIDEQYF. For the CDR3, the DNA is TGTGCCAGCAGCCCAGGACGCGGGAGGGGAATCGACGAGCAGTACTTC.

The chain couples TRBV7-2 to TRBJ2-2; 15 bases fit TRBD2. The V gene end was trimmed by 5 bases and the J gene end by 6 bases; junction bases not matched to a gene: 7. This CDR3 region has 17 residues. Germline V gene data show CDR1 as SGHTA and CDR2 as FQGNSA. CDR3 amino acids: CASSDHGLAGGAGELFF. For the CDR3, the DNA is TGTGCCAGCAGCGACCACGGACTAGCGGGGGGGGCCGGGGAGCTGTTTTTT.

V is TRBV7-9 and J is TRBJ2-3; 9 bases line up with TRBD2. The CDR3 has 15 amino acids. Germline V gene data show CDR1 as SEHNR and CDR2 as FQNEAQ (reference sequence). With 6 bases clipped from V and 2 bases from J, the junction kept 6 bases outside the gene matches. In DNA form, the CDR3 reads TGTGCCAGCAGGCAGACTAGCGGATACACAGATACGCAGTATTTT. The encoded protein is CASRQTSGYTDTQYF.

The chain recombines TRBV2 with TRBJ2-3, with TRBD2 matching over 8 bases. Germline CDR1 SNHLY, CDR2 FYNNEI. V lost 8 bases, J lost 7 bases, and 11 bases stayed unmatched. This CDR3 spans 14 amino acids. In DNA, the CDR3 is TGTGCCAGCCAGGTTGGGGCTAGCGGGCATACGCAGTATTTT. Amino acid sequence: CASQVGASGHTQYF.

This clone was observed a handful of times. The J gene is TRBJ1-1, the V gene TRBV29-1; the D gene is possibly TRBD1 (5 bases). Germline-derived CDR1 and CDR2 are SQVTM and ANQGSEA. The CDR3 spans 13 residues. V was trimmed by 6 bases and J by 4 bases, leaving 15 bases between them. The DNA for the CDR3 is TGCAGCGTAATCGGCAGGACATCCACTGAAGCTTTCTTT. It is translated as CSVIGRTSTEAFF.

The CDR3 sequence: CASRARGGADEQYF. For the CDR3, the DNA is TGTGCCAGCCGTGCCCGAGGGGGAGCAGACGAGCAGTACTTC. This sequence joins TRBV28 and TRBJ2-7, with a tentative D call TRBD1 (6 bases). Between the trimmed V and J ends, which lost 8 bases and 5 bases, there was a span of 19 bases. This CDR3 contains 14 residues. Germline CDR1 MDHEN, CDR2 SYDVKM.

The rearrangement links TRBV5-1 to TRBJ2-1, with D perhaps TRBD2 (5 bases). CDR3 length: 15 amino acids. Trimming removed 0 bases at V and 5 bases at J, with 12 bases between. Germline lookup yields CDR1 SGHRS and CDR2 YFSETQ. CDR3 residues: CASSLEGRGHNEQFF. CDR3 sequence (DNA): TGCGCCAGCAGCTTGGAAGGACGGGGTCACAATGAGCAGTTCTTC.

This clone appeared a few times. V gene TRBV9 combines with J gene TRBJ2-2; TRBD1 agrees at 11 bases. The V gene end was trimmed by 0 bases and the J gene end by 6 bases; junction bases not matched to a gene: 1. This CDR3 has 15 amino acids. CDR1 SGDLS and CDR2 YYNGEE come from the germline V gene. The CDR3 region is CASSVEGQGAGELFF. In nucleotides, the CDR3 is TGTGCCAGCAGCGTAGAGGGACAGGGGGCCGGGGAGCTGTTTTTT.

There are a few counts of this clone. This rearrangement joins TRBV19 to TRBJ1-4, with 11 positions matching TRBD1. V gave up 5 bases and J gave up 7 bases; unmatched junction bases: 3. The CDR3 runs to 14 residues. Germline V CDR1 and CDR2: LNHDA, SQIVND (reference sequence). This chain's CDR3 is CASSPDRGLEKLFF. The DNA of the CDR3 is TGTGCCAGTAGTCCGGACAGGGGGCTTGAAAAACTGTTTTTT.

The V and J genes are TRBV28 and TRBJ2-5, with a tentative D call TRBD1 (6 bases). Germline CDR1 reads MDHEN; CDR2 reads SYDVKM. This CDR3 contains 16 residues. V lost 5 bases to trimming and J lost 5 bases, with 21 bases between them. The CDR3 DNA follows: TGTGCCAGCAGTATACACAGGGTCAAACAAGGGGAGACCCAGTACTTC. It translates to CASSIHRVKQGETQYF.

J is TRBJ2-7 and V is TRBV7-6, with unresolved D. This CDR3 comprises 12 residues. Germline CDR1 SGHVS, CDR2 FNYEAQ. V dropped 2 bases and J dropped 7 bases, with 9 bases sitting between them. The CDR3 spells CASSLMSREQYF. The CDR3 DNA follows: TGTGCCAGCAGCTTAATGAGCAGGGAGCAGTACTTC.

This clone has just a few counts. CDR3 region: CASSPGGGQGTYEQYF. CDR3 sequence (DNA): TGTGCCAGCAGCCCGGGGGGGGGACAGGGAACCTACGAGCAGTACTTC. The chain employs TRBV11-2 and TRBJ2-7, with D possibly being TRBD1 (9 bases). The CDR3 totals 16 residues. Per the germline V gene, CDR1 is SGHAT and CDR2 is FQNNGV. Trimming removed 5 bases at V and 2 bases at J, with 19 bases between.

This sequence joins TRBV6-1 and TRBJ2-7; D uncertain. V dropped 7 bases and J dropped 2 bases, with 12 bases sitting between them. The CDR3 spans 13 residues. Germline CDR1 is MNHNS and CDR2 is SASEGT. In DNA form, the CDR3 reads TGTGCCAGCACCCTCCAGGTTACCTACGAGCAGTACTTC. It is translated as CASTLQVTYEQYF.

The rearrangement links TRBV6-5 to TRBJ2-3, with TRBD1 matching over 8 bases. CDR3 length: 14 amino acids. Germline V gene data show CDR1 as MNHEY and CDR2 as SVGAGI. The V segment lost 4 bases and the J segment 5 bases; nucleotides outside the gene matches: 5. The CDR3 DNA is TGTGCCAGCAGTTTAGGACAGGGTGGAGATACGCAGTATTTT. This codes for CASSLGQGGDTQYF.